The 8 T cell receptor beta chains given below trace back to one sample, sequenced in a study of T cell responses to AZD1222 COVID-19 vaccine. Only in-frame clones appear in the TCRdb table, and some are missing; sequencing was by immunoSEQ multiplex PCR. The sample has roughly 86,000 clones; roughly nine tenths are singletons. Sequencing used peripheral blood, obtained on day 0 of AZD1222 vaccination. These receptors were collected from an adult in good health.

This clone has a handful of counts. This chain joins TRBV7-2 and TRBJ2-7; D might be TRBD1 (5 bases). Trimming took off 5 bases at V and 6 bases at J, with 14 bases between the two ends. The CDR3 length is 13 residues. Germline V CDR1 and CDR2: SGHTA, FQGNSA. CDR3 sequence (DNA): TGTGCCAGCAGCGGCAGGGTTCAAGGCGAGCAGTACTTC. Protein sequence: CASSGRVQGEQYF.

J is TRBJ2-7 and V is TRBV5-1, with 9 bases lining up with TRBD1. The CDR3 loop spans 14 amino acids. Looked up from germline, CDR1 is SGHRS and CDR2 is YFSETQ. V shed 3 bases, J shed 3 bases, and the junction held 4 bases outside the gene matches. The CDR3, as DNA: TGCGCCAGCAGCTCTCGGACAGGGGACTACGAGCAGTACTTC. It is translated as CASSSRTGDYEQYF.

V and J are TRBV28 and TRBJ1-4; 9 bases line up with TRBD1. After removal of 6 bases from V and 8 bases from J, the junction contained 7 bases not matched to a gene. Looked up from germline, CDR1 is MDHEN and CDR2 is SYDVKM. The CDR3 has 14 amino acids. For the CDR3, the DNA is TGTGCCAGCAGGGTACAGGGGGCGGGAGAAAAACTGTTTTTT. Its protein is CASRVQGAGEKLFF. The variable domain in full, completed from reference TRBV28 and TRBJ1-4, reads DVKVTQSSRYLVKRTGEKVFLECVQDMDHENMFWYRQDPGLGLRLIYFSYDVKMKEKGDIPEGYSVSREKKERFSLILESASTNQTSMYLCASRVQGAGEKLFFGSGTQLSVL.

The V call is TRBV30, the J call TRBJ2-7, with a possible D match to TRBD2 (5 bases). Germline assignment: CDR1 GTSNPN and CDR2 SVGIG (reference sequence). This CDR3 has 16 residues. V lost 1 base, J lost 0 bases, and 16 bases lay in between. The DNA of the CDR3 is TGTGCCTGGAGTGGCCTCAACTGGGAGAGCTCCTACGAGCAGTACTTC. This codes for CAWSGLNWESSYEQYF.

The chain employs TRBV24-1 and TRBJ1-2, with 7 bases identical to TRBD1. Trimming removed 6 bases from V and 4 bases from J; junction bases left unmatched: 7. The germline V gene encodes CDR1 KGHDR and CDR2 SFDVKD. The CDR3 is 14 residues long. CDR3 bases: TGTGCCACCAGTCGCGGGACAGAGTCCTATGGCTACACCTTC. Its protein is CATSRGTESYGYTF.

CDR3 in DNA: TGTGCCAGCAAGGCGGAGCGGGGCTCCTCCTACGAGCAGTACTTC. The encoded protein is CASKAERGSSYEQYF. The chain links TRBV6-5 to TRBJ2-7; 7 nucleotides match TRBD2. The trim removed 7 bases at V and 0 bases at J, leaving 9 bases unmatched. The CDR3 consists of 15 residues. CDR1 is MNHEY and CDR2 is SVGAGI in the germline V gene.

This sequence joins TRBV5-4 and TRBJ2-5; 7 nucleotides align to TRBD2. The CDR3 sequence is 14 residues long. CDR1 and CDR2 from the germline V gene are SGHNT and YYREEE (reference sequence). V gave up 10 bases and J gave up 1 base; unmatched junction bases: 10. CDR3 nucleotides: TGTGCCTCAGGAGCGGGGTCTACCCAAGAGACCCAGTACTTC. It encodes CASGAGSTQETQYF.

As regards this clone: This may come from a read error, since a much larger clone is one base off. V and J are TRBV27 and TRBJ1-1; D may be TRBD1 (6 bases). Per germline, CDR1 MNHEY and CDR2 SMNVEV (reference sequence). The CDR3 sequence is 15 residues long. CDR3 bases: TGTGTCAGCAGAGGAATAGCAGGGGAGAGGACTGAAGCTTTCTTT. Translation: CVSRGIAGERTEAFF.